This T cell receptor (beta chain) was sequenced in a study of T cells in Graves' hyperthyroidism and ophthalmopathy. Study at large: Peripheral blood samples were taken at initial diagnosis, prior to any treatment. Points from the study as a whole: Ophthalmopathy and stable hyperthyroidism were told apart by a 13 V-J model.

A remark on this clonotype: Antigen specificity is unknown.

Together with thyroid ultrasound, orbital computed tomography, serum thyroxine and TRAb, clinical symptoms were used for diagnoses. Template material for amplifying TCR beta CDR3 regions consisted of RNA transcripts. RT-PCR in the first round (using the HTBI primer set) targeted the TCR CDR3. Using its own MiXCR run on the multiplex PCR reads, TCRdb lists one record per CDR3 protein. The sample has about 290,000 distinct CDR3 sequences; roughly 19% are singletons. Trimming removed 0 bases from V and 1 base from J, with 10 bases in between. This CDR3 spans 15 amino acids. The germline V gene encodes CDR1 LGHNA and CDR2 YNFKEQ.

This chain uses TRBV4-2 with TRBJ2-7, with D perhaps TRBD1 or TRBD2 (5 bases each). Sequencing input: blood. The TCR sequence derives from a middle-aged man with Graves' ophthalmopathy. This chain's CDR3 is CASSQDEGQSYEQYF. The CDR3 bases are TGTGCCAGCAGCCAAGATGAGGGGCAGTCCTACGAGCAGTACTTC.